The 25 T cell receptor beta chains in this list originate from one sample, sequenced in a study of neurological immune-mediated disorders. TCRdb passed the 5' RACE reads through MiXCR, listing each CDR3 protein once. The profile shows roughly 65,000 distinct CDR3 sequences, around 5% of them singletons. The sequenced sample consisted of PBMCs. The receptor set was obtained from a human donor with multiple sclerosis. The donor label of this sample is uncertain.

This clonotype was observed at least ten times. The chain employs TRBV7-9 and TRBJ1-6; D gene ambiguous. Germline CDR1 SEHNR, CDR2 FQNEAQ (reference sequence). V was shortened by 7 bases and J by 9 bases, with 10 bases between the two germline ends. The CDR3 has 12 amino acids. The CDR3 DNA sequence: TGTGCCAGCACCTCGTCTGGTTCACCCCTCCACTTT. This gives the protein CASTSSGSPLHF.

The gene calls are TRBV6-4 and TRBJ2-6; 10 bases line up with TRBD1. Germline V CDR1 and CDR2: MRHNA, SNTAGT. The CDR3 is made up of 19 amino acids. The V and J ends lost 5 bases and 0 bases, in that order; junction bases with no gene match: 10. CDR3 sequence: CASSPGGTGDYSGANVLTF. In DNA, the CDR3 is TGTGCCAGCAGTCCCGGTGGGACAGGGGATTACTCTGGGGCCAACGTCCTGACTTTC.

This clonotype was seen ten or more times. The chain links TRBV5-1 to TRBJ2-1, with D tentatively TRBD1 or TRBD2 (5 bases each). V gave up 0 bases and J gave up 9 bases, with 13 bases separating them. This CDR3 is built from 14 residues. Germline V CDR1 and CDR2: SGHRS, YFSETQ. CDR3 protein: CASSLGGWGTEQFF. DNA for the CDR3: TGCGCCAGCAGCTTGGGCGGATGGGGGACTGAGCAGTTCTTC.

This clonotype was recorded many times. The CDR3 sequence: CASSPDLTGVIEKLFF. CDR3 nucleotides: TGCGCCAGCAGCCCCGATTTGACAGGGGTGATTGAAAAACTGTTTTTT. The V call is TRBV5-1, the J call TRBJ1-4, with 8 nucleotides matching TRBD1. Germline V gives CDR1 SGHRS, CDR2 YFSETQ. The CDR3 is made up of 16 amino acids. Trimming took 4 bases from V and 7 from J; bases not matched to a gene: 12.

This clonotype was picked up a small number of times. The chain uses TRBV5-5 and TRBJ2-1; possibly TRBD2 for D (5 bases). V lost 4 bases and J lost 6, with 17 bases in between. The CDR3 is 15 residues long. Germline V gene lookup returns CDR1 SGHKS and CDR2 YYEKEE (reference sequence). This CDR3 is CASSPLPPGSNEQFF. The CDR3 DNA reads as TGTGCCAGCAGCCCCCTCCCCCCGGGGTCCAATGAGCAGTTCTTC.

Many counts were recorded for this clonotype. The junction and the germline gene differ at one end; a read error may be behind it. The V and J genes are TRBV5-1 and TRBJ2-7; D is tentatively TRBD1 or TRBD2 (5 bases each). The CDR3 is 13 residues long. Germline V gene lookup returns CDR1 SGHRS and CDR2 YFSETQ. CDR3 bases: TGCGCCAGCAGCACCGGGACGTCCTTCGAGCAGTACTTC. It codes for CASSTGTSFEQYF. Full variable domain (remainder filled in from reference TRBV5-1 and TRBJ2-7): KAGVTQTPRYLIKTRGQQVTLSCSPISGHRSVSWYQQTPGQGLQFLFEYFSETQRNKGNFPGRFSGRQFSNSRSEMNVSTLELGDSALYLCASSTGTSFEQYFGPGTRLTVT.

This clonotype was detected ten times or more. The chain employs TRBV29-1 and TRBJ1-5; 7 positions match TRBD1. The CDR3 covers 13 residues. The J segment lost 0 bases and the V segment lost 6 bases, leaving 2 bases of the junction unmatched. The V gene's germline CDR1 is SQVTM and CDR2 ANQGSEA. CDR3 in amino acids: CSVQGDSNQPQHF. The CDR3 bases are TGCAGCGTCCAGGGGGATAGCAATCAGCCCCAGCATTTT.

This clonotype was picked up many times. The chain uses TRBV5-1 and TRBJ1-2, with TRBD1 matching over 7 bases. Per the germline V gene, CDR1 is SGHRS and CDR2 is YFSETQ. This CDR3 is built from 17 residues. Trimming removed 3 bases from V and 8 bases from J; junction bases left unmatched: 19. For the CDR3, the DNA is TGCGCCAGCAGCTCCATGGCGGGACAGATTTCCTCCGACGGCTACACCTTC. Translating gives CASSSMAGQISSDGYTF.

This clonotype has ten or more counts. This chain connects TRBV7-6 to TRBJ2-3; perhaps TRBD1 as D (5 bases). Trimming pared 5 bases from V and 6 bases from J, leaving 9 bases between. In germline, CDR1 is SGHVS, CDR2 FNYEAQ. CDR3 length equals 12 residues. The CDR3 spells CASSNRRDTQYF. The CDR3 DNA follows: TGTGCCAGCAGCAACAGGCGGGATACGCAGTATTTT.

This clonotype was counted at least ten times. The chain uses TRBV20-1 and TRBJ2-2; 13 positions agree with TRBD2. Germline CDR1 reads DFQATT; CDR2 reads SNEGSKA (reference sequence). The CDR3 contains 16 residues. V shed 6 bases, J shed 3 bases, and the junction held 7 bases outside the gene matches. In DNA, the CDR3 is TGCAGTGCCACGACTAGCGGGGGGCCATACACCGGGGAGCTGTTTTTT. It specifies CSATTSGGPYTGELFF.

This clonotype was detected many times. The chain employs TRBV5-1 and TRBJ2-3; 12 bases align to TRBD2. This CDR3 is built from 16 residues. Germline values: CDR1 SGHRS, CDR2 YFSETQ. After removal of 0 bases from V and 6 bases from J, the junction contained 5 bases not matched to a gene. In DNA, the CDR3 is TGCGCCAGCAGCTTGGGGCTAGCGGGGGGGCCGGATACGCAGTATTTT. Translated, it gives CASSLGLAGGPDTQYF.

The sample holds many counts of this clonotype. This rearrangement joins TRBV10-3 to TRBJ1-6; a possible D gene is TRBD1 (5 bases). CDR1 and CDR2 (germline): ENHRY, SYGVKD. The CDR3 has 14 amino acids. Between the trimmed V and J ends, which lost 0 bases and 13 bases, there was a span of 13 bases. The CDR3 region is CAISESNRAGPLHF. The CDR3 coding sequence is TGTGCCATCAGTGAGTCGAACCGGGCAGGGCCCCTCCACTTT.

The CDR3 sequence is CASKREGGYTF. The DNA for the CDR3 is TGTGCCAGCAAGCGGGAAGGAGGCTACACCTTC. This rearrangement joins TRBV2 to TRBJ1-2; D gene uncertain. This CDR3 spans 11 amino acids. Germline assignment: CDR1 SNHLY and CDR2 FYNNEI. The V end was cut by 7 bases, the J end by 8 bases, with 11 bases between.

This clonotype was seen at least ten times. The gene calls are TRBV7-9 and TRBJ1-2, with 7 bases aligning to TRBD1. V lost 10 bases to trimming and J lost 4 bases; unmatched junction nucleotides: 18. Germline CDR1 reads SEHNR; CDR2 reads FQNEAQ (reference sequence). The CDR3 totals 16 residues. This CDR3 reads CAILEGAGMLAYGYTF. DNA for the CDR3: TGTGCCATCCTCGAGGGGGCGGGGATGTTGGCCTATGGCTACACCTTC.

This clonotype was detected ten times or more. This chain uses TRBV5-6 with TRBJ2-1; 13 bases are shared with TRBD2. Germline-derived CDR1 and CDR2 are SGHDT and YYEEEE. The CDR3 is 16 residues long. V lost 4 bases and J lost 8; bases outside the gene matches: 9. The CDR3 is CASSPSLAGGPYEQFF. The CDR3 DNA is TGTGCCAGCAGCCCCTCACTAGCGGGGGGGCCGTATGAGCAGTTCTTC.

This clonotype was counted many times. The genes are TRBV5-1 and TRBJ2-6; D is possibly TRBD1 or TRBD2 (5 bases each). CDR3 size: 18 residues. Trimming cost V 5 bases and J 0 bases, with 18 bases left between them. Germline values: CDR1 SGHRS, CDR2 YFSETQ. The CDR3 region is CASRPGLATHSGANVLTF. The CDR3 nucleotides are TGCGCCAGCAGACCGGGGCTAGCAACACACTCTGGGGCCAACGTCCTGACTTTC.

This clonotype appeared many times. This chain links TRBV9 with TRBJ1-1, with 7 nucleotides matching TRBD1. The germline V gene encodes CDR1 SGDLS and CDR2 YYNGEE. V lost 3 bases to trimming and J lost 4 bases; unmatched junction nucleotides: 6. CDR3 length: 14 amino acids. CDR3: CASSGQGGSTEAFF. The CDR3 DNA reads TGTGCCAGCAGCGGCCAGGGGGGGAGCACTGAAGCTTTCTTT. The whole variable domain, remainder taken from reference TRBV9 and TRBJ1-1, is DSGVTQTPKHLITATGQRVTLRCSPRSGDLSVYWYQQSLDQGLQFLIQYYNGEERAKGNILERFSAQQFPDLHSELNLSSLELGDSALYFCASSGQGGSTEAFFGQGTRLTVV.

This clonotype occurred many times. This chain connects TRBV2 to TRBJ1-5; D unresolved. The V end lost 3 bases, the J end lost 2 bases, and 11 bases lay between the germline ends. Germline CDR1 is SNHLY and CDR2 is FYNNEI. The CDR3 totals 15 residues. CDR3 nucleotides: TGTGCCAGCAGTGAGGGAGGGAGTCGCAATCAGCCCCAGCATTTT. Encoded protein: CASSEGGSRNQPQHF.

This clonotype has a handful of counts. The rearrangement uses TRBV29-1 and TRBJ2-5; the D gene is possibly TRBD1 (6 bases). The germline V gene has CDR1 SQVTM and CDR2 ANQGSEA. The CDR3 extends over 12 amino acids. V was trimmed by 6 bases and J by 1 base, leaving 9 bases between them. The CDR3, as DNA: TGCAGCGTCCGGACAGCCCAAGAGACCCAGTACTTC. Encoded protein: CSVRTAQETQYF. Looking up the rest from reference TRBV29-1 and TRBJ2-5 gives the full variable domain: SAVISQKPSRDICQRGTSLTIQCQVDSQVTMMFWYRQQPGQSLTLIATANQGSEATYESGFVIDKFPISRPNLTFSTLTVSNMSPEDSSIYLCSVRTAQETQYFGPGTRLLVL.

This clonotype was recorded at least ten times. This chain joins TRBV7-8 and TRBJ2-3; D might be TRBD1 (5 bases). The CDR3 totals 16 residues. Deletions cut 2 bases from V and 4 bases from J, with 16 bases between. Germline CDR1 and CDR2: SGHVS and FQNEAQ. CDR3 coding DNA: TGTGCCAGCAGCTTAAAGGCCACAGGTGTGGCAGATACGCAGTATTTT. It is translated as CASSLKATGVADTQYF.

Many counts were recorded for this clonotype. This rearrangement joins TRBV7-9 to TRBJ2-5, with D unresolved. Trimming took off 1 base at V and 3 bases at J, with 9 bases between the two ends. The V gene's germline CDR1 is SEHNR and CDR2 FQNEAQ (reference sequence). This CDR3 region has 14 residues. CDR3 in DNA: TGTGCCAGCAGCTTAGGACAATCTGAAGAGACCCAGTACTTC. Its protein is CASSLGQSEETQYF.

This clonotype has a count of ten or more. The chain is built from TRBV7-2 and TRBJ2-1; D gene ambiguous. The CDR3 is 12 amino acids. Germline V gene lookup returns CDR1 SGHTA and CDR2 FQGNSA. The germline V and J ends were trimmed by 4 bases and 8 bases, with 9 bases remaining between them. CDR3 bases: TGTGCCAGCAGCTCCTCTAGACATGAGCAGTTCTTC. Residues: CASSSSRHEQFF.

Many counts were recorded for this clonotype. J is TRBJ1-1 and V is TRBV5-1; 8 nucleotides line up with TRBD1. This CDR3 is built from 16 residues. Germline CDR1 reads SGHRS; CDR2 reads YFSETQ. The trim removed 0 bases at V and 0 bases at J, leaving 4 bases unmatched. The CDR3 region has the DNA TGCGCCAGCAGCTTGGCAGGGGGCATCGTGAACACTGAAGCTTTCTTT. This sequence encodes CASSLAGGIVNTEAFF. The full variable domain, completed using reference TRBV5-1 and TRBJ1-1, is KAGVTQTPRYLIKTRGQQVTLSCSPISGHRSVSWYQQTPGQGLQFLFEYFSETQRNKGNFPGRFSGRQFSNSRSEMNVSTLELGDSALYLCASSLAGGIVNTEAFFGQGTRLTVV.

This clonotype has ten or more counts. CDR3 coding DNA: TGTGCCAGCAGCTTGCGCGGGGGCTCCTACAATGAGCAGTTCTTC. Translation: CASSLRGGSYNEQFF. This chain uses TRBV5-5 with TRBJ2-1; 7 bases map to TRBD2. V lost 1 base and J lost 0; bases outside the gene matches: 1. The CDR3 is 15 amino acids. Germline lookup yields CDR1 SGHKS and CDR2 YYEKEE (reference sequence).

This clonotype was counted a few times. This chain uses TRBV18 with TRBJ1-2; D perhaps matches TRBD1 (5 bases). CDR3 length equals 14 residues. In germline, CDR1 is KGHSH, CDR2 LQKENI. V gave up 3 bases and J gave up 2 bases, with 10 bases separating them. Here the CDR3 DNA reads TGTGCCAGCTCACCGGGCAGGGCCAACTATGGCTACACCTTC. Its protein is CASSPGRANYGYTF.